These T cell receptor beta chains were read from a single sample in a study of T cell responses to AZD1222 COVID-19 vaccine. Method: immunoSEQ multiplex PCR; TCRdb's copy keeps in-frame clones and lacks some. In the table there are approximately 120,000 clones, over 75% of which are singletons. The specimen was peripheral blood, collected on day 0 of AZD1222 vaccination. Source of these receptors: an adult in good health. The conserved cysteine and the conserved F or W are not part of the CDR3 here. The D gene is left open where the match is weak. The size entry is marked missing in some rows and otherwise reads once, few, many or a size class.

NA,TRBV21-1,TRBJ2-1,NA,ALLRDLNEQF
once,TRBV7-2,TRBJ2-1,TRBD2,ASSLAVIGLAGGKYNEQF
NA,TRBV12-3/TRBV12-4,TRBJ2-1,NA,ASSLALQEQF
once,TRBV7-3,TRBJ2-2,TRBD2,ASSPRILSPGLAGSGELF
NA,TRBV6-1,TRBJ2-1,NA,ASSEVMEARWGRYNEQF
NA,TRBV30,TRBJ1-2,TRBD1,AWSGTGAPLVGRYT
NA,TRBV5-1,TRBJ2-7,NA,ASSRGPTGEQY
NA,TRBV7-2,TRBJ1-1,TRBD1,ASSLLRDRLPAF
NA,TRBV18,TRBJ2-3,TRBD2,ASSPRPRGVSTDTQY
NA,TRBV10-1,TRBJ1-3,NA,ASRGEVAGNTIY
once,TRBV9,TRBJ1-4,TRBD1,ASSPSGGGGRFNEKLF
NA,TRBV6-2/TRBV6-3,TRBJ2-3,NA,ASSYRAMVSTDTQY
NA,TRBV3-1/TRBV3-2,TRBJ2-3,NA,ASSSRRVGPADTQY
NA,TRBV6-5,TRBJ1-2,TRBD1,ASSLPGQGGRAT
NA,TRBV29-1,TRBJ1-4,TRBD1,SIRQGGTEKLF
NA,TRBV11-3,TRBJ1-2,NA,ASSPGPTLSYT
NA,TRBV6-2/TRBV6-3,TRBJ2-5,NA,ASSYLETQY
NA,TRBV7-2,TRBJ2-1,TRBD1,ASTGQGFNEQF
NA,TRBV3-1/TRBV3-2,TRBJ1-5,NA,ASSQPLPRGNQPQH
once,TRBV4-1,TRBJ2-1,TRBD1,ASSPRQGAAYNEQF
NA,TRBV18,TRBJ1-2,NA,ASSPNRDYGYT
NA,TRBV2,TRBJ2-7,TRBD1,ASSARDRGRLGQY
NA,TRBV30,TRBJ1-6,NA,AWQTGKNSPLH
NA,TRBV29-1,TRBJ1-4,NA,SVQTVRGTNEKLF
NA,TRBV7-9,TRBJ2-2,TRBD1,ASSSQGAGYTGELF
NA,TRBV3-1/TRBV3-2,TRBJ2-7,NA,ASSMWQLTYEQY
NA,TRBV5-4,TRBJ1-3,TRBD1,ASSSRTGLSGNTIY
NA,TRBV19,TRBJ2-7,NA,ASSRGGRYNYEQY
NA,TRBV4-2,TRBJ1-5,NA,ASSQSEGDSNQPQH
NA,TRBV3-1/TRBV3-2,TRBJ1-1,NA,ASSQASLGGREAF
NA,TRBV2,TRBJ1-4,NA,ASKLEKLF
NA,TRBV27,TRBJ1-4,NA,ASSPRSVSNKWDEKLF
NA,TRBV30,TRBJ2-3,TRBD2,AWSTPTSGGLDTQY
NA,TRBV7-8,TRBJ1-4,TRBD1,ASSYTLRDRANEKLF
NA,TRBV4-1,TRBJ1-5,NA,ASSQGQSWGYSNQPQH
NA,TRBV5-1,TRBJ2-2,NA,ASSLQPGQDTGELF
NA,TRBV6-2/TRBV6-3,TRBJ1-5,TRBD1,ASSYPTGGPGSNQPQH
NA,TRBV29-1,TRBJ2-1,NA,SAATVDEQF
once,TRBV29-1,TRBJ1-1,NA,SARHLNTEAF
NA,TRBV30,TRBJ1-4,TRBD1,AWSSGTGGEKLF
NA,TRBV5-5,TRBJ1-2,TRBD1,ASSSLGQGNYGYT
NA,TRBV29-1,TRBJ1-2,TRBD1,SVGLGQGYGYT
NA,TRBV6-2/TRBV6-3,TRBJ2-2,NA,ASSYSGTITGELF
NA,TRBV7-2,TRBJ2-1,NA,ASSKTGDSNEQF
NA,TRBV5-1,TRBJ2-1,NA,ASSLVGAVYNEQF
once,TRBV7-8,TRBJ2-7,NA,ASSRRTDSYEQY
NA,TRBV11-2,TRBJ1-1,NA,ASSSIRVGTTNTEAF
NA,TRBV18,TRBJ2-3,TRBD2,ASSYGASGGGTDTQY
NA,TRBV19,TRBJ1-2,NA,ASSIGAGYGYT
few,TRBV5-4,TRBJ2-1,NA,ASSLAGDLGGEQF